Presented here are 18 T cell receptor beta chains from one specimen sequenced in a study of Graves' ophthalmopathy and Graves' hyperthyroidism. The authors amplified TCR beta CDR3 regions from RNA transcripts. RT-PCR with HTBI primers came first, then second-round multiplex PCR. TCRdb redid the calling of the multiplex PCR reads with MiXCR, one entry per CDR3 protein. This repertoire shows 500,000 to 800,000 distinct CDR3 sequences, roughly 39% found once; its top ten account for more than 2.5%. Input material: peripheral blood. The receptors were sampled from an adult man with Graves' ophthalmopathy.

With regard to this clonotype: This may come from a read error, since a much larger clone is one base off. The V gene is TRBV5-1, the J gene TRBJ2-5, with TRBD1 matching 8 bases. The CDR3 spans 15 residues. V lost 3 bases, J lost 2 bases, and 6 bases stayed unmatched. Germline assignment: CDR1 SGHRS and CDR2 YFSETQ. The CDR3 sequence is CASSWGTGEQETQYF. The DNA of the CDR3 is TGCGCCAGCAGCTGGGGGACAGGCGAACAAGAGACCCAGTACTTC.

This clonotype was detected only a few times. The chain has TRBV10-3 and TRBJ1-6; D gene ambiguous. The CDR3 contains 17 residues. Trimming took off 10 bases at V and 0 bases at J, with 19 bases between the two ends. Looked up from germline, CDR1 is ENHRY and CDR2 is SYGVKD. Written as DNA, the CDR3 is TGTGCCAGCAGCACACACTTGGAGAGCTCCTATAATTCACCCCTCCACTTT. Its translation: CASSTHLESSYNSPLHF.

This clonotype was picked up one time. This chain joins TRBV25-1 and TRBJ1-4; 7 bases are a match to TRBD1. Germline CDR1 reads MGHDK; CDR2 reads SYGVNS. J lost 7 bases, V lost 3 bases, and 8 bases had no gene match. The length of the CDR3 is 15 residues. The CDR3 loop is CASSEGGGGSEKLFF. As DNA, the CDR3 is TGTGCCAGCAGTGAGGGGGGAGGGGGCAGTGAAAAACTGTTTTTT. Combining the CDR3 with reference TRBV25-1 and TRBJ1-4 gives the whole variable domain EADIYQTPRYLVIGTGKKITLECSQTMGHDKMYWYQQDPGMELHLIHYSYGVNSTEKGDLSSESTVSRIRTEHFPLTLESARPSHTSQYLCASSEGGGGSEKLFFGSGTQLSVL.

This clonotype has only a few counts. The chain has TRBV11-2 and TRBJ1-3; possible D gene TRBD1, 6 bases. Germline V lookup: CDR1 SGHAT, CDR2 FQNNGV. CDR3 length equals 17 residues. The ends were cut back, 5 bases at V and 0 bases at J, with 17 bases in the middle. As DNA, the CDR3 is TGTGCCAGCAGCCGGCTCAGGACAGATAACTCTGGAAACACCATATATTTT. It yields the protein CASSRLRTDNSGNTIYF.

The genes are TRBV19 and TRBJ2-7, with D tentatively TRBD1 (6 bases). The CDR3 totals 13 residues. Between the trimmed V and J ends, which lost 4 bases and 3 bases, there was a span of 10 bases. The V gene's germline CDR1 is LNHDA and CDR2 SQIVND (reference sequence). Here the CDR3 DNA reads TGTGCCAGTAGTAGAACAGGGATCTACGAGCAGTACTTC. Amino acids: CASSRTGIYEQYF.

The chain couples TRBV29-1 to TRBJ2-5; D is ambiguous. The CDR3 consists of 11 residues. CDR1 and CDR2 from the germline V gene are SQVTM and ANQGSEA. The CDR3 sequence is CSRMPPETQYF. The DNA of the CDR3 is TGCAGTCGAATGCCGCCGGAGACCCAGTACTTC.

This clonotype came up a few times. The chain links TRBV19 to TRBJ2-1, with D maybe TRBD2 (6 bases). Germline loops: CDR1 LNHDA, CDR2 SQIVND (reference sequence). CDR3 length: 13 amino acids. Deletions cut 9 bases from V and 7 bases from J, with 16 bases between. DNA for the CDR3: TGTGCCAGCGGGAGCGTCGGATCGAATGAGCAGTTCTTC. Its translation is CASGSVGSNEQFF.

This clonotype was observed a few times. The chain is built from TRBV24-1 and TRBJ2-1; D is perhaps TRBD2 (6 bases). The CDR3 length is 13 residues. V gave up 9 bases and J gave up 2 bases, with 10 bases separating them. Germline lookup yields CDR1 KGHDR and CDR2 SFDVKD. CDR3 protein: CATERVPYNEQFF. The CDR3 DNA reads TGTGCCACCGAGCGGGTCCCCTACAATGAGCAGTTCTTC.

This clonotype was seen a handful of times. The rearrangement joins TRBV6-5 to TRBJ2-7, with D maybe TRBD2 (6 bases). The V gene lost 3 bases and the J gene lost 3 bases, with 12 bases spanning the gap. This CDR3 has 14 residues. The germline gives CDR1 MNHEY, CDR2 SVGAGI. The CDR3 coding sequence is TGTGCCAGCAGTTATTCCCGGGAGATCTACGAGCAGTACTTC. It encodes CASSYSREIYEQYF.

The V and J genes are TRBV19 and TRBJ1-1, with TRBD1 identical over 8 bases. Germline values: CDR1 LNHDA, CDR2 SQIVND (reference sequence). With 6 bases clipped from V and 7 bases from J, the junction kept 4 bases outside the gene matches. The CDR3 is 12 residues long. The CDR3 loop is CASRQGVGEAFF. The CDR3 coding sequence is TGTGCCAGTAGACAGGGGGTAGGTGAAGCTTTCTTT.

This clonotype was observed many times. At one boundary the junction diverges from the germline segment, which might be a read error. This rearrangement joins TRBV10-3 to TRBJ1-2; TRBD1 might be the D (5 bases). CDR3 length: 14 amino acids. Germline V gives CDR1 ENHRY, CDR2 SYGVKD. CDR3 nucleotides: TGTGCCAGCAGTGCCGGGGGACCCCCTTATGGCTACACCTTC. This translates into CASSAGGPPYGYTF.

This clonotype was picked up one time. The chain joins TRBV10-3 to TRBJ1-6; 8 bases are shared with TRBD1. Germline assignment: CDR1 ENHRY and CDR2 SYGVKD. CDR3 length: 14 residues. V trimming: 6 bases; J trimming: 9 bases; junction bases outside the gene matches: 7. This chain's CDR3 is CAIRQGAWGSPLHF. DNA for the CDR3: TGTGCCATCAGGCAGGGGGCATGGGGTTCACCCCTCCACTTT.

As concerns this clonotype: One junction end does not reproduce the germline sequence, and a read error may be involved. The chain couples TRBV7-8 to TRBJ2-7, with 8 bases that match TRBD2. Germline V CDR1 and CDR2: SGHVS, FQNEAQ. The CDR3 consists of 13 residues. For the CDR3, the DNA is TGTGCCAGCAGCAGCGGGGGTCACTACGAGCAGTACTTT. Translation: CASSSGGHYEQYF.

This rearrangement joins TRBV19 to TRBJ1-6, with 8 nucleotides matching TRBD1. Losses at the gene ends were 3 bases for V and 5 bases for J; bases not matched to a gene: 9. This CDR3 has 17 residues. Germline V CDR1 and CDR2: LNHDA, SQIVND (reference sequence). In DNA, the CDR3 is TGTGCCAGTAGTATCCTGGGTTCGACAGGGGATAATTCACCCCTCCACTTT. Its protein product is CASSILGSTGDNSPLHF.

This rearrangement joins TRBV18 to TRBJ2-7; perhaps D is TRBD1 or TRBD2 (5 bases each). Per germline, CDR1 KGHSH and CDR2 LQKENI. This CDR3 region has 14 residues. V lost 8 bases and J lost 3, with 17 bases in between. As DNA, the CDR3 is TGTGCCAGCCACGGGGCACTCGCGCACTACGAGCAGTACTTC. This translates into CASHGALAHYEQYF.

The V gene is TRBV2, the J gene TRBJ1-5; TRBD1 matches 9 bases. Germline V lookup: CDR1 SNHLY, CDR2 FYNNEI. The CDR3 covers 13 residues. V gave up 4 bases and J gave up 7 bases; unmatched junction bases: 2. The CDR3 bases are TGTGCCAGCAGTGGAGACAGGGGGCAGCCCCAGCATTTT. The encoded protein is CASSGDRGQPQHF.

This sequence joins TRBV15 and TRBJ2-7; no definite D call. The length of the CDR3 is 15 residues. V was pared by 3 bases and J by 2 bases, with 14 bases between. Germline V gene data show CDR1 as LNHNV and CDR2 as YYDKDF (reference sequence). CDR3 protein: CATSRRPGDTYEQYF. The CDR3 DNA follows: TGTGCCACCAGCAGGAGACCAGGCGACACCTACGAGCAGTACTTC.

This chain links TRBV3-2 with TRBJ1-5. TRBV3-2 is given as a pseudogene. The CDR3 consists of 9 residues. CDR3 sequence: CATHGPQHF. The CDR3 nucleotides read TGTGCCACGCATGGGCCCCAGCATTTT.